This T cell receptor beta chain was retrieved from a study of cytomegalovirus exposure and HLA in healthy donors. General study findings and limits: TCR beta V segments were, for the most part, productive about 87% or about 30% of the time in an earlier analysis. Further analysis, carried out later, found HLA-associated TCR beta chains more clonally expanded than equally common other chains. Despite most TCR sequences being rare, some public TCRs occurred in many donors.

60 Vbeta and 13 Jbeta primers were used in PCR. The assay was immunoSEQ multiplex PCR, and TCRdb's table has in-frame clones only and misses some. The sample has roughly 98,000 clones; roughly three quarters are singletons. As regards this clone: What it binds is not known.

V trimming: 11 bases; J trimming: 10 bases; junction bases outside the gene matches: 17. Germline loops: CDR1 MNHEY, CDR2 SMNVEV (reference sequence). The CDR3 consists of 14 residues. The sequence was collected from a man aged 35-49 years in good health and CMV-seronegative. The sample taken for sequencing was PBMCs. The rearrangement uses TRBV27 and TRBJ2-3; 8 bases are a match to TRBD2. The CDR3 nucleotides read TGTGCCTCAGCGGGGGTAGCAGGGCTTGGATCGCAGTATTTT. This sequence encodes CASAGVAGLGSQYF.